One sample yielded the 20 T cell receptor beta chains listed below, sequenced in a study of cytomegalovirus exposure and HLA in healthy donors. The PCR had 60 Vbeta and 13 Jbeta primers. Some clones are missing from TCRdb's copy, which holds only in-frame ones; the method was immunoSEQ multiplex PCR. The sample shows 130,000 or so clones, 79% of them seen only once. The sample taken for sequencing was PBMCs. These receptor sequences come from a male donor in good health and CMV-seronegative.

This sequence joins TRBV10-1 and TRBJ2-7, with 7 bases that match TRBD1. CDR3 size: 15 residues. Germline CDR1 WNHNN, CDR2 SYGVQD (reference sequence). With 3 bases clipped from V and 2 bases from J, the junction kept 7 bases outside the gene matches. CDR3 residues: CASSDQDRFPYEQYF. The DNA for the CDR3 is TGCGCCAGCAGTGACCAGGACAGGTTTCCCTACGAGCAGTACTTC.

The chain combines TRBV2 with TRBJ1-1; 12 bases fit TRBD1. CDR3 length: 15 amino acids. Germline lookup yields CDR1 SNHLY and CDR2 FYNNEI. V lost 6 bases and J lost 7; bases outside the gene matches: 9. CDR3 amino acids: CASRHPGQGADEAFF. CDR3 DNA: TGTGCCAGCAGACACCCGGGACAGGGGGCTGATGAAGCTTTCTTT.

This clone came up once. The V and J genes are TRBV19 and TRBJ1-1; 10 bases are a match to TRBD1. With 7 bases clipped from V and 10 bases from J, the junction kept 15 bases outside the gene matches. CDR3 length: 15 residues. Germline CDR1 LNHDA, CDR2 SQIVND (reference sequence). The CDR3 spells CASTMDRTGGLGAFF. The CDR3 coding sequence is TGTGCCAGTACTATGGACAGGACAGGGGGACTTGGAGCTTTCTTT.

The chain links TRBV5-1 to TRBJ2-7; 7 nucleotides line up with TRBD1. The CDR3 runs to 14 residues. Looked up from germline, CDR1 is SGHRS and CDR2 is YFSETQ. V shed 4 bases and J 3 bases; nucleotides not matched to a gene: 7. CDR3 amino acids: CASSRDSSRYEQYF. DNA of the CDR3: TGCGCCAGCAGCCGGGACAGTTCCCGCTACGAGCAGTACTTC.

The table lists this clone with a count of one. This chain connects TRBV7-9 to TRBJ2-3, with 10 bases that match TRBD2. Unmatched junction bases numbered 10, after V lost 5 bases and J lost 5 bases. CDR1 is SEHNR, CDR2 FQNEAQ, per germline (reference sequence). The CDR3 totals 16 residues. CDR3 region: CASSRAGTSVVDTQYF. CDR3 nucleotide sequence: TGTGCCAGCAGCAGGGCCGGGACTAGCGTCGTAGATACGCAGTATTTT.

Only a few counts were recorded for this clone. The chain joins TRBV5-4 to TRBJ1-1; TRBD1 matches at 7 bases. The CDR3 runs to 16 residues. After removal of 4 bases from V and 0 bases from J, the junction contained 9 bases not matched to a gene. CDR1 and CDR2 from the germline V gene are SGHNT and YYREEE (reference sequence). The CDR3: CASSPGTALMNTEAFF. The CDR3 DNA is TGTGCCAGCAGCCCCGGGACAGCGCTCATGAACACTGAAGCTTTCTTT.

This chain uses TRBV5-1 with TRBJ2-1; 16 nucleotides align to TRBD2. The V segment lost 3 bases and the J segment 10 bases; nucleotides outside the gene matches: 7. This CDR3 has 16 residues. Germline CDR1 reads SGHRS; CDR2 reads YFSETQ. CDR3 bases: TGCGCCAGCAGCTCCCCGGGACTAGCGGGGGGGTGGGAGCAGTTCTTC. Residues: CASSSPGLAGGWEQFF.

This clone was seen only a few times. The DNA of the CDR3 is TGTGCCATCAGTGCGAATAGCGGGGGGGAAGATACGCAGTATTTT. Translating gives CAISANSGGEDTQYF. The V gene is TRBV10-3, the J gene TRBJ2-3; 11 bases agree with TRBD2. CDR1 and CDR2 from the germline V gene are ENHRY and SYGVKD. J was trimmed by 5 bases and V by 4 bases; bases with no gene match: 5. The CDR3 extends over 15 amino acids.

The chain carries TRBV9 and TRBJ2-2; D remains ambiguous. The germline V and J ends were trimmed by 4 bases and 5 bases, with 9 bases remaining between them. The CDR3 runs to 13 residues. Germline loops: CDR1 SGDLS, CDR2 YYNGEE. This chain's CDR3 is CASSPHTTGELFF. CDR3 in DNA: TGTGCCAGCAGCCCCCACACGACCGGGGAGCTGTTTTTT.

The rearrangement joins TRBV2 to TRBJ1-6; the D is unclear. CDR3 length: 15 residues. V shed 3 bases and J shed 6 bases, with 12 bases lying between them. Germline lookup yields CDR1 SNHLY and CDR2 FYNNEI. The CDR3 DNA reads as TGTGCCAGCAGTGACGAGGGCTTGCTTAATTCACCCCTCCACTTT. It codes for CASSDEGLLNSPLHF.

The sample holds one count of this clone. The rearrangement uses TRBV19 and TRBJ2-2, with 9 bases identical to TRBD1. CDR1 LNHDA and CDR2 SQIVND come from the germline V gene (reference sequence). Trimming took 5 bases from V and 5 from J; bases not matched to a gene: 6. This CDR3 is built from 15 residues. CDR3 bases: TGTGCCAGTAGTCCTGGGACAGGGTCTACCGGGGAGCTGTTTTTT. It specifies CASSPGTGSTGELFF.

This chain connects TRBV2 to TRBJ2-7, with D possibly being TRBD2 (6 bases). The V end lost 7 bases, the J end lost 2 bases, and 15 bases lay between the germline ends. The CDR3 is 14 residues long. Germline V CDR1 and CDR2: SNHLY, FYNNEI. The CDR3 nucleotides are TGTGCCAGCACCCCGGGGACTGTCGCCTACGAGCAGTACTTC. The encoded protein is CASTPGTVAYEQYF.

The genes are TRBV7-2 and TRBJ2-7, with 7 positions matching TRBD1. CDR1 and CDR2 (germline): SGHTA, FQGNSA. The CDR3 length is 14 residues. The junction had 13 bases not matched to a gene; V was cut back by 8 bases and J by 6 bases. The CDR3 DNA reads TGTGCCAGCGGCCCTAGAGGGGGCGCGGTCGAGCAGTACTTC. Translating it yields CASGPRGGAVEQYF.

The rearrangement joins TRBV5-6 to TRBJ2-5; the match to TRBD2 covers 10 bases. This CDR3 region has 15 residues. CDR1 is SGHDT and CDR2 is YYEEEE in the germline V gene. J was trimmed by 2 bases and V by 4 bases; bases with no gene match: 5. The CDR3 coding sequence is TGTGCCAGCAGCGTCGGGACTAGCGTTCAAGAGACCCAGTACTTC. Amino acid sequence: CASSVGTSVQETQYF. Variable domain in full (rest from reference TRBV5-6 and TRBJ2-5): DAGVTQSPTHLIKTRGQQVTLRCSPKSGHDTVSWYQQALGQGPQFIFQYYEEEERQRGNFPDRFSGHQFPNYSSELNVNALLLGDSALYLCASSVGTSVQETQYFGPGTRLLVL.

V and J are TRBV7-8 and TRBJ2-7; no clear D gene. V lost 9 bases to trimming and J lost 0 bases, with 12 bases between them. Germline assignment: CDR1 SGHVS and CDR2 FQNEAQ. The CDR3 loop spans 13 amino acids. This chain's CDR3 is CASGVSSSYEQYF. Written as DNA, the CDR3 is TGTGCCAGTGGAGTGAGCAGCTCCTACGAGCAGTACTTC.

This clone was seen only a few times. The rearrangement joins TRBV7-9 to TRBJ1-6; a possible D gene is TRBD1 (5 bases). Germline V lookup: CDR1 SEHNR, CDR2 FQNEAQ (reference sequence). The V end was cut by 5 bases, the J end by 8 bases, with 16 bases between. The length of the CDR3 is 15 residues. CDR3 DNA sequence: TGTGCCAGCAGCGCCATTCAAGGGGTTGATTCACCCCTCCACTTT. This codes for CASSAIQGVDSPLHF.

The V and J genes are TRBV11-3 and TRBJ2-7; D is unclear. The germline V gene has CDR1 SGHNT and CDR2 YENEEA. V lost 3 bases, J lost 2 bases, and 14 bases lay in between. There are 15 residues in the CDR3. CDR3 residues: CASSFRGQGPYEQYF. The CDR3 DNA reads TGTGCCAGCAGCTTCCGAGGCCAAGGTCCCTACGAGCAGTACTTC.

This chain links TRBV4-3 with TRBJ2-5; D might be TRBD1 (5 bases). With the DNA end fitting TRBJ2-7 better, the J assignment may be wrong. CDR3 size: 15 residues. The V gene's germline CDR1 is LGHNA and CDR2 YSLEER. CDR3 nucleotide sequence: TGCGCCAGCAGCCAAATAGCTTCACAGGCCTACGAGCAGTACTTC. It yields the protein CASSQIASQAYEQYF.

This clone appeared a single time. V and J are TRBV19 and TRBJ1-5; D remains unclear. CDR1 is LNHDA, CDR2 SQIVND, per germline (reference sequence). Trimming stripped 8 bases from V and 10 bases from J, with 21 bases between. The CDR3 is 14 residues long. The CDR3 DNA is TGTGCCAGTGGACTCGGACGGCTAGGAACTCCCCAGCATTTT. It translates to CASGLGRLGTPQHF. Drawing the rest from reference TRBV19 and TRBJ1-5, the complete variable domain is DGGITQSPKYLFRKEGQNVTLSCEQNLNHDAMYWYRQDPGQGLRLIYYSQIVNDFQKGDIAEGYSVSREKKESFPLTVTSAQKNPTAFYLCASGLGRLGTPQHFGDGTRLSIL.

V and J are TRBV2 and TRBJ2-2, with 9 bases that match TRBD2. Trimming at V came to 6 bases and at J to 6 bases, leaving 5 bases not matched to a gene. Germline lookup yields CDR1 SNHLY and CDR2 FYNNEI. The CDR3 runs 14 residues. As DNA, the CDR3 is TGTGCCAGCAGAAGAGCGGGGGGCTCCGGGGAGCTGTTTTTT. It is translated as CASRRAGGSGELFF.